This T cell receptor (beta chain) was retrieved from a study of T cells in localized non-small cell lung cancer. This CDR3 is built from 15 residues. Germline V gene lookup returns CDR1 GTSNPN and CDR2 SVGIG (reference sequence). V lost 2 bases to trimming and J lost 2 bases, with 16 bases between them. Comment on this clone: Its target is not known.

Study outcomes and limitations: Uninvolved adjacent lung showed peak T cell clonality, exceeding tumor.

The assay was immunoSEQ multiplex PCR, and TCRdb's table has in-frame clones only and misses some. The repertoire includes about 14,000 clones, 85% to 90% of them detected once, and around 23% sits in the top ten. This TCR was recovered from a female donor of 60 years or more with stage I squamous cell lung carcinoma. The J gene is TRBJ2-7, the V gene TRBV30; possible D gene TRBD1, 8 bases. This material consisted of peripheral blood, taken before any cancer treatment. The DNA of the CDR3 is TGTGCCTGGAGTTCCGGGGAGGGACAGGCCTACGAGCAGTACTTC. Its translation is CAWSSGEGQAYEQYF.